These 13 T cell receptor beta chains originate from one sample sequenced in a study of T cell repertoires in cytomegalovirus infection (dated by TCRdb to between 2017 and 2020). This sample was sequenced with an Illumina HiSeq 1500. TCRdb handled the public reads itself, with Q25 trimming in fastp and clone calling in MiXCR, and kept productive beta chains. Under each unique CDR3 protein, matching rows form one entry showing the most common genes and DNA. This sample holds fewer than 1,000,000 distinct CDR3 sequences; under 40% were observed only once. Together, the top ten hold about an eighth of the sample. For these receptors, no antigen is known. Reading the label with the study, this specimen's treatment or condition is: in vitro stimulation with specific CMV peptide epitopes to enrich CMV-specific T cells. This sample comprised cultured CD8+ T cells from PBMCs, obtained from culture after CMV antigen stimulation. Receptors were obtained from a human donor in good health (CMV status not recorded). Some clones in this sample may be carry-over from other donors' samples.

This clonotype was picked up a small number of times. The chain couples TRBV6-6 to TRBJ1-1, with 10 bases identical to TRBD1. CDR1 is MNHNY, CDR2 SVGAGI, per germline (reference sequence). J gave up 0 bases and V 6 bases, and 19 bases lay outside the gene matches. This CDR3 is 20 amino acids long. The DNA of the CDR3 is TGTGCCAGCAGGAAGACAGGGGGCGGGTCGGGGGCCGAAGTGAACACTGAAGCTTTCTTT. Translation: CASRKTGGGSGAEVNTEAFF.

The V gene is TRBV7-9, the J gene TRBJ1-5; tentatively, D is TRBD1 (6 bases). The V and J ends lost 1 base and 1 base respectively, with 17 bases between them. The V gene's germline CDR1 is SEHNR and CDR2 FQNEAQ (reference sequence). The CDR3 totals 18 residues. CDR3 DNA: TGTGCCAGCAGCTTAGATCCGGGACATGGGCCAAGCAATCAGCCCCAGCATTTT. Its protein is CASSLDPGHGPSNQPQHF.

This clonotype was seen many times. V is TRBV7-9 and J is TRBJ2-1, with 9 bases lining up with TRBD2. Per germline, CDR1 SEHNR and CDR2 FQNEAQ (reference sequence). This CDR3 comprises 16 residues. With V trimmed by 5 bases and J by 3 bases, 8 bases remained unmatched. The CDR3 loop reads CASSAPGLAGYNEQFF. The CDR3 DNA reads TGTGCCAGCAGCGCCCCGGGACTAGCCGGCTACAATGAGCAGTTCTTC.

This clonotype was detected ten times or more. The CDR3 coding sequence is TGTGCCAGCCCCCTGAGGAGCAATCAGCCCCAGCATTTT. This sequence encodes CASPLRSNQPQHF. This chain connects TRBV7-9 to TRBJ1-5; D is unresolved. V was trimmed by 8 bases and J by 1 base, leaving 9 bases between them. This CDR3 is 13 amino acids long. In germline, CDR1 is SEHNR, CDR2 FQNEAQ (reference sequence).

This clonotype occurred a few times. The rearrangement uses TRBV6-2 or TRBV6-3 and TRBJ2-7; 8 bases line up with TRBD1. In germline, CDR1 is MNHEY, CDR2 SVGEGT. The CDR3 contains 13 residues. With V trimmed by 4 bases and J by 2 bases, 1 base remained unmatched. The DNA for the CDR3 is TGTGCCAGCAGTTGGGACAGGACCTACGAGCAGTACGTC. It yields the protein CASSWDRTYEQYV.

The chain recombines TRBV29-1 with TRBJ1-1; D is unresolved. The CDR3 spans 12 residues. V was pared by 6 bases and J by 5 bases, with 13 bases between. From germline, CDR1 is SQVTM and CDR2 ANQGSEA. Here the CDR3 reads CSVGREWTEAFF. The DNA of the CDR3 is TGCAGCGTCGGACGGGAGTGGACTGAAGCTTTCTTT.

J is TRBJ1-3 and V is TRBV20-1, with D hard to call. The V gene's germline CDR1 is DFQATT and CDR2 SNEGSKA (reference sequence). The CDR3 totals 14 residues. Deletions cut 1 base from V and 4 bases from J, with 11 bases between. CDR3 DNA sequence: TGCAGTGCTAGAGGCTGGGGAAAGGGAAACACCATATATTTT. Its translation is CSARGWGKGNTIYF.

Points on this clonotype: One end of the junction does not line up with germline, which may come from a read error. V usage is TRBV6-6 and J usage is TRBJ2-7; D is unresolved. The germline CDR1 and CDR2 sequences are MNHNY and SVGAGI (reference sequence). This CDR3 comprises 16 residues. The CDR3 coding sequence is TGTGCCAGCAGTTACTGGAGAACCGAGCAGAGATACGAGCGGTACTTC. This translates into CASSYWRTEQRYERYF.

This clonotype was picked up a small number of times. This chain uses TRBV5-5 with TRBJ2-7; 12 positions agree with TRBD1. Germline trimming cut 4 bases from V and 3 bases from J; bases unmatched to any gene: 8. Germline assignment: CDR1 SGHKS and CDR2 YYEKEE (reference sequence). This CDR3 is built from 16 residues. The CDR3 is CASSPGTGGPFYEQYF. The CDR3, as DNA: TGTGCCAGCAGCCCCGGGACAGGGGGCCCATTCTACGAGCAGTACTTC. Variable domain in full (rest from reference TRBV5-5 and TRBJ2-7): DAGVTQSPTHLIKTRGQQVTLRCSPISGHKSVSWYQQVLGQGPQFIFQYYEKEERGRGNFPDRFSARQFPNYSSELNVNALLLGDSALYLCASSPGTGGPFYEQYFGPGTRLTVT.

This chain joins TRBV11-2 and TRBJ2-3; D not certain. The CDR3 length is 13 residues. V was shortened by 5 bases and J by 6 bases, with 12 bases between the two germline ends. The germline V gene has CDR1 SGHAT and CDR2 FQNNGV. DNA of the CDR3: TGTGCCAGCAGCCCTAGTACACGCGATACGCAGTATTTT. Translating gives CASSPSTRDTQYF.

V is TRBV5-1 and J is TRBJ2-5, with D uncertain. Trimming left V 1 base short and J 3 bases short, with 7 bases between. Germline CDR1 reads SGHRS; CDR2 reads YFSETQ. This CDR3 spans 13 amino acids. The CDR3: CASSLWPEETQYF. The CDR3 nucleotides read TGCGCCAGCAGCTTGTGGCCAGAAGAGACCCAGTACTTC.

This chain joins TRBV7-9 and TRBJ2-1; TRBD1 or TRBD2 may be the D gene (5 bases each). The germline V gene encodes CDR1 SEHNR and CDR2 FQNEAQ (reference sequence). The CDR3 totals 12 residues. V was clipped by 4 bases and J by 8 bases, with 9 bases between them. The CDR3 reads CASSSRGHEQFF. The CDR3 bases are TGTGCCAGCAGCTCCCGGGGCCATGAGCAGTTCTTC.

This clonotype has a handful of counts. The chain uses TRBV12-3 or TRBV12-4 and TRBJ1-2, with D possibly TRBD1 on 5 matching bases. Deletions cut 3 bases from V and 5 bases from J, with 13 bases between. This CDR3 region has 14 residues. CDR3 protein: CASSFGAQSYGYTF. In nucleotides, the CDR3 is TGTGCCAGCAGTTTCGGGGCGCAGTCTTATGGCTACACCTTC.